This T cell receptor (beta chain) was sequenced for a study of monozygotic twins with inflammatory bowel disease. TCRdb re-analyzed the 5' RACE reads; it lists each CDR3 protein once, without DNA. Its table records about 380,000 distinct CDR3 sequences. Germline lookup yields CDR1 SGHTA and CDR2 FQGNSA. The CDR3 length is 12 residues. As for this clonotype: What it recognizes is unknown.

Study-level findings and limits: Relative to healthy twins, IBD patients had fewer clonotypes in common with others, a gap that was especially apparent with disease activity.

The source is a human donor with ulcerative colitis or Crohn's disease, or a healthy co-twin of an affected twin (not recorded which). The rearrangement uses TRBV7-2 and TRBJ2-5. Sequenced material: blood. CDR3 sequence: CASSPIAETQYF.